This TCR beta chain was retrieved from a study of T cell responses to AZD1222 COVID-19 vaccine. Findings of the study overall: Clonal diversity was possibly underestimated, and white British individuals and females predominated among donors. Nearly half of spike-specific TCRs reportedly target unmutated variant regions.

Produced via immunoSEQ multiplex PCR; TCRdb's table is partial and in-frame only. Among 100,000 to 120,000 clones listed, 94% were seen once. V lost 2 bases and J 0 bases, leaving 7 bases between the germline ends. This CDR3 contains 15 residues. Germline V gene data show CDR1 as MNHNY and CDR2 as SVGAGI (reference sequence). Note on this clone: Its antigen is unknown.

The rearrangement joins TRBV6-6 to TRBJ1-4; a weak D match, TRBD1 (5 bases). The source material was peripheral blood, sampled 28 days after the second AZD1222 dose. The sequence came from an adult who received the AZD1222 COVID-19 vaccine. For the CDR3, the DNA is TGTGCCAGCAGTTACGGGGGTACAACTAATGAAAAACTGTTTTTT. Protein product: CASSYGGTTNEKLFF.